A selection of T cell receptor beta chains follows, all from one sample in a study of molecular identifiers for immune sequencing clone quantification. TCRdb independently ran MiXCR on the PCR reads; one entry per CDR3 protein. The sample holds over 600,000 distinct CDR3 sequences, just under 20% seen once. The sequencing sample was made of naive CD8+ T cells from blood, with Jurkat cell RNA spiked in. The source of these receptors is a human donor in good health. Some libraries in this study had Jurkat cell RNA spiked in. Both conserved end residues are part of each CDR3. A D gene is named only where the DNA matches it firmly. Only part of the rows carry a size: once, few, many, or a class if the clone is expanded.

size	D	J	V	DNA	CDR3
many	NA	TRBJ2-1	TRBV4-1	TGCGCCAGCAGCCAAGATCAGATGGGTTACGAGCAGTTCTTC	CASSQDQMGYEQFF
many	TRBD2	TRBJ2-2	TRBV5-1	TGCGCCAGCAGCTTGGATGCGACTAGCGGGAGAAACACCGGGGAGCTGTTTTTT	CASSLDATSGRNTGELFF
many	NA	TRBJ2-7	TRBV2	TGTGCCAGCAGGTGGACCGAGACCTACGAGCAGTACTTC	CASRWTETYEQYF
many	NA	TRBJ2-7	TRBV20-1	TGCAGTGCTAGTGACACTCTAAACGACGAGCAGTACTTC	CSASDTLNDEQYF
NA	NA	TRBJ2-1	TRBV27	TGTGGCAGCAGTCCCCACGGACCGGGGGGCCTGGATGAGCAGTTCTTC	CGSSPHGPGGLDEQFF
few	NA	TRBJ2-1	TRBV11-2	TGTGCCAGCAGCTTAGTGTTTCAGGGTAACTACAATGAGCAGTTCTTC	CASSLVFQGNYNEQFF
NA	TRBD2	TRBJ2-1	TRBV19	TGTGCCAGTAGTCCAAGTAGCGGGAGTAGGTCCTACAATGAGCAGTTCTTC	CASSPSSGSRSYNEQFF
many	NA	TRBJ2-5	TRBV12-3/TRBV12-4	TGTGCCAGCAGTTTATACAGGGACGAAGAGACCCAGTACTTC	CASSLYRDEETQYF
many	TRBD2	TRBJ2-3	TRBV7-2	TGTGCCAGCAGCTCAGGACTAGCGGTCACAGATACGCAGTATTTT	CASSSGLAVTDTQYF
NA	NA	TRBJ2-7	TRBV6-2/TRBV6-3	TGTGCCAGCAGTTACACCATTGGGGCTTCCGAGCAGTACTTC	CASSYTIGASEQYF
many	TRBD1	TRBJ1-1	TRBV5-4	TGTGCCAGCAGCATAGACAGGGGCCCTGAAGCTTTCTTT	CASSIDRGPEAFF